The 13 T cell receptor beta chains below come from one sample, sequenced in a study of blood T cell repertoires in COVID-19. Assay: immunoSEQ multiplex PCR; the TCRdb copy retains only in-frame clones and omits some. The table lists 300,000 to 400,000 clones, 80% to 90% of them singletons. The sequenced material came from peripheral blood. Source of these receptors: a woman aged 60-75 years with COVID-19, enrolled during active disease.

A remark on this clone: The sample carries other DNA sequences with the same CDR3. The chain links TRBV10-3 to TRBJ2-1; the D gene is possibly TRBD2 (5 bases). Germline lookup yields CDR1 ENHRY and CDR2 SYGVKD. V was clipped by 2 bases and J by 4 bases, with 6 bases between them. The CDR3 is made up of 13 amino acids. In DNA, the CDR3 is TGTGCCATCAGTGAGAGAGGGTACAATGAGCAGTTCTTC. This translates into CAISERGYNEQFF.

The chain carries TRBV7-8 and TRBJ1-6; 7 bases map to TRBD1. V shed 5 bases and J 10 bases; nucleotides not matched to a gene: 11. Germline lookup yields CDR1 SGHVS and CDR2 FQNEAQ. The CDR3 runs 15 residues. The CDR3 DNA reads TGTGCCAGCAGCCCGGGAACAGGGGTGCAATCACCCCTCCACTTT. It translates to CASSPGTGVQSPLHF.

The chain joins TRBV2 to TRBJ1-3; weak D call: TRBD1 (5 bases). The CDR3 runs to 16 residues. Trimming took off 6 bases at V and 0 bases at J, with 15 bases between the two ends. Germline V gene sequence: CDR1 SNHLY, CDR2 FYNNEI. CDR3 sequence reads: CASRPDRSSSGNTIYF. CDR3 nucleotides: TGTGCCAGCAGGCCTGACAGATCTAGCTCTGGAAACACCATATATTTT.

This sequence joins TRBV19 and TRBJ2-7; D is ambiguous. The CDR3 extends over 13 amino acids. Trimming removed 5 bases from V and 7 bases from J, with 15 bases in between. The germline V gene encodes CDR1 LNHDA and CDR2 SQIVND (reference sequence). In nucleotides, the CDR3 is TGTGCCAGTAGTCGGCGCGGTGTTATGGAGCAGTACTTC. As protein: CASSRRGVMEQYF.

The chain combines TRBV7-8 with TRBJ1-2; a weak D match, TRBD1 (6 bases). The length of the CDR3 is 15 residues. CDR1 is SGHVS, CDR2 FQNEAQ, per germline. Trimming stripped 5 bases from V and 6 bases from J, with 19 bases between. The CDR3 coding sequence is TGTGCCAGCAGCCCCCGCCGGGGGGCAGGGGATGGCTACACCTTC. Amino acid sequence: CASSPRRGAGDGYTF.

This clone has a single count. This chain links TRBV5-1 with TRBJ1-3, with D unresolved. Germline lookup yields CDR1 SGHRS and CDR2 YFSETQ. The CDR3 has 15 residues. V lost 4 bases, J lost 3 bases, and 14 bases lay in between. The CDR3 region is CASSPLEDGGNTIYF. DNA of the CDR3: TGCGCCAGCAGCCCACTCGAGGATGGTGGAAACACCATATATTTT. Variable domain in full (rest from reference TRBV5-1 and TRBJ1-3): KAGVTQTPRYLIKTRGQQVTLSCSPISGHRSVSWYQQTPGQGLQFLFEYFSETQRNKGNFPGRFSGRQFSNSRSEMNVSTLELGDSALYLCASSPLEDGGNTIYFGEGSWLTVV.

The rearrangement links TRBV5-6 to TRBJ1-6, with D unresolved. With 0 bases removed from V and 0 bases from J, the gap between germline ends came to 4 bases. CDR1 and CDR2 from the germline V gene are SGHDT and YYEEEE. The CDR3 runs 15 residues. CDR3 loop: CASSLVSSYNSPLHF. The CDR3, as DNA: TGTGCCAGCAGCTTGGTTAGCTCCTATAATTCACCCCTCCACTTT.

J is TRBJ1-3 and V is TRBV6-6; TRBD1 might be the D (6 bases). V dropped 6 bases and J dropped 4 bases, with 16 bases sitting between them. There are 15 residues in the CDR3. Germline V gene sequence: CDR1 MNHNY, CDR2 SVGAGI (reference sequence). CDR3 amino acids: CASSRPDSRGNTIYF. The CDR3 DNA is TGTGCCAGCAGCCGCCCGGACAGCAGAGGAAACACCATATATTTT.

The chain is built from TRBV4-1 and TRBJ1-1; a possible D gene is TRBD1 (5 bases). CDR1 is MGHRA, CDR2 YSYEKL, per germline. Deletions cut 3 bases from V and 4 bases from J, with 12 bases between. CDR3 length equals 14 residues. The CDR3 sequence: CASSQEQALTEAFF. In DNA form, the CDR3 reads TGCGCCAGCAGCCAGGAACAGGCTCTCACTGAAGCTTTCTTT.

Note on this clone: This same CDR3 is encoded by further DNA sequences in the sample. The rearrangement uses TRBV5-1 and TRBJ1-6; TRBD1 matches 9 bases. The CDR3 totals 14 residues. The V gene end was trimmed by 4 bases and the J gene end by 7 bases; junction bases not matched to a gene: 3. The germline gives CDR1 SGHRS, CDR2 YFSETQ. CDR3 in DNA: TGCGCCAGCAGCGCTGGACAGGGGAATTCACCCCTCCACTTT. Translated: CASSAGQGNSPLHF.

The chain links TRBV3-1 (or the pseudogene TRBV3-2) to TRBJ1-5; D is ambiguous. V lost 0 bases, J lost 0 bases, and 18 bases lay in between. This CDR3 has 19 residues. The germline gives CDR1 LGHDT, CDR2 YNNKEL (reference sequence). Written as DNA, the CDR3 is TGTGCCAGCAGCCAAGATCGACGGAAAACAGTTAATAGCAATCAGCCCCAGCATTTT. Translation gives CASSQDRRKTVNSNQPQHF.

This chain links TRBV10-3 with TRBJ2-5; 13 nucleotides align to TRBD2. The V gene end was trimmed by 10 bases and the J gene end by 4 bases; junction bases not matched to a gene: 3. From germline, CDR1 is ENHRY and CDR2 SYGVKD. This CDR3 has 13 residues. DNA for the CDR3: TGTGCCACCAGGACTAGCGGGGGAGAGACCCAGTACTTC. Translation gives CATRTSGGETQYF.

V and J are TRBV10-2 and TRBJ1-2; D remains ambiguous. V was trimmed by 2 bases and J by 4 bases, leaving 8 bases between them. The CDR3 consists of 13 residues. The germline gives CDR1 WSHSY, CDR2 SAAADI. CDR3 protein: CASSERGGYGYTF. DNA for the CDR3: TGCGCCAGCAGTGAGCGGGGTGGCTATGGCTACACCTTC.